The 27 T cell receptor beta chains reported below all come from one sample, sequenced in a study of OX40 agonist ivuxolimab in advanced cancers. Libraries were prepared by immunoSEQ multiplex PCR; TCRdb keeps only in-frame clonotypes and omits some of them. The repertoire consists of 50,000 to 65,000 clones, with over 75% occurring once and the leading ten covering over 0.95%. The specimen was CD4+ or CD8+ T cells sorted from blood, collected in a trial of the OX40 agonist ivuxolimab. The receptors were gathered from an adult with an advanced solid tumor such as melanoma, head and neck, liver or kidney cancer.

V and J are TRBV5-1 and TRBJ2-6, with D perhaps TRBD1 (6 bases). The germline gives CDR1 SGHRS, CDR2 YFSETQ. The CDR3 consists of 17 residues. The ends were cut back, 4 bases at V and 4 bases at J, with 18 bases in the middle. The CDR3 sequence is CASSRGHKEPGANVLTF. The DNA for the CDR3 is TGCGCCAGCAGCCGGGGACACAAGGAACCCGGGGCCAACGTCCTGACTTTC.

V usage is TRBV9 and J usage is TRBJ2-1, with D perhaps TRBD2 (5 bases). This CDR3 spans 13 amino acids. The germline V gene has CDR1 SGDLS and CDR2 YYNGEE. The germline V and J ends were trimmed by 0 bases and 10 bases, with 11 bases remaining between them. The CDR3 coding sequence is TGTGCCAGCAGCGTAGAGGACGGACTGGAGCAGTTCTTC. Amino acid sequence: CASSVEDGLEQFF.

This clone has only a few counts. The CDR3 DNA reads TGTGCCAGCAGGGCGTCGACAGTTTTGAACACTGAAGCTTTCTTT. It yields the protein CASRASTVLNTEAFF. The chain is built from TRBV5-4 and TRBJ1-1; the D gene is possibly TRBD1 (5 bases). Trimming removed 5 bases from V and 0 bases from J, with 14 bases in between. The CDR3 has 15 amino acids. Looked up from germline, CDR1 is SGHNT and CDR2 is YYREEE (reference sequence).

This clone has more than one count but fewer than ten. The chain employs TRBV11-2 and TRBJ2-7; D possibly corresponds to TRBD2 (7 bases). Germline V gene lookup returns CDR1 SGHAT and CDR2 FQNNGV. CDR3 length: 18 amino acids. The germline V and J ends were trimmed by 4 bases and 9 bases, with 31 bases remaining between them. In nucleotides, the CDR3 is TGTGCCAGCAGCTCCCCCAGATTGGCGGGGGCGAGGAATAGGGGGCAGTACTTC. Translating gives CASSSPRLAGARNRGQYF.

This chain connects TRBV11-2 to TRBJ1-2; TRBD1 agrees at 9 bases. Trimming removed 5 bases from V and 4 bases from J; junction bases left unmatched: 8. Looked up from germline, CDR1 is SGHAT and CDR2 is FQNNGV. This CDR3 has 15 residues. The CDR3 DNA reads TGTGCCAGCAGCCCCCGACAGGGGGTCCCCTATGGCTACACCTTC. It codes for CASSPRQGVPYGYTF.

This CDR3 reads CASSYYQTGRNEQYF. As DNA, the CDR3 is TGTGCCAGCAGTTATTACCAGACAGGGAGGAACGAGCAGTACTTC. The chain recombines TRBV6-8 with TRBJ2-7; TRBD1 is a possible D gene (7 bases). Per germline, CDR1 MNHGY and CDR2 SAAAGT. The V end lost 3 bases, the J end lost 5 bases, and 17 bases lay between the germline ends. The CDR3 spans 15 residues.

The chain has TRBV11-1 and TRBJ1-2, with 10 bases that match TRBD1. The ends lost 5 bases at V and 7 bases at J; junction bases unmatched: 7. CDR3 length: 14 residues. The germline V gene has CDR1 SGHAT and CDR2 FQDESV (reference sequence). The CDR3 loop is CASSTGTGDFGYTF. The CDR3 nucleotides read TGTGCCAGCAGCACGGGGACAGGGGACTTTGGCTACACCTTC.

The chain employs TRBV4-1 and TRBJ2-1; 7 bases fit TRBD2. The junction had 9 bases not matched to a gene; V was cut back by 4 bases and J by 3 bases. CDR1 is MGHRA and CDR2 is YSYEKL in the germline V gene. The CDR3 is 16 amino acids. The CDR3: CASSPRERGDYNEQFF. As DNA, the CDR3 is TGCGCCAGCAGCCCTAGGGAACGGGGGGACTACAATGAGCAGTTCTTC.

The CDR3 nucleotides are TGTGCCAGCAGCTTAGGGACGGGAAACACTGAAGCTTTCTTT. It codes for CASSLGTGNTEAFF. The chain recombines TRBV11-2 with TRBJ1-1; no firm D call. Germline-derived CDR1 and CDR2 are SGHAT and FQNNGV. V was pared by 1 base and J by 2 bases, with 8 bases between. There are 14 residues in the CDR3.

The rearrangement joins TRBV12-5 to TRBJ1-1; no clear D. Per germline, CDR1 LGHNT and CDR2 FRNRAP. The CDR3 has 12 residues. The V end was cut by 0 bases, the J end by 6 bases, with 5 bases between. The CDR3 spells CASGLVQAEAFF. CDR3 coding DNA: TGTGCTAGTGGTTTGGTCCAGGCTGAAGCTTTCTTT.

The sample holds a few counts of this clone. The V call is TRBV5-5, the J call TRBJ1-6; 12 bases match TRBD1. The germline V gene has CDR1 SGHKS and CDR2 YYEKEE (reference sequence). V lost 2 bases to trimming and J lost 8 bases; unmatched junction nucleotides: 5. The CDR3 spans 16 residues. The CDR3 region is CASSFRDRGPDSPLHF. CDR3 in DNA: TGTGCCAGCAGCTTCCGGGACAGGGGGCCGGATTCACCCCTCCACTTT.

CDR3 protein: CSVDFPLQGAGYGYTF. DNA of the CDR3: TGCAGCGTTGATTTCCCATTACAGGGGGCTGGCTATGGCTACACCTTC. This chain joins TRBV29-1 and TRBJ1-2; TRBD1 aligns across 9 bases. The CDR3 loop spans 16 amino acids. The V and J ends lost 3 bases and 4 bases, in that order; junction bases with no gene match: 12. The germline V gene has CDR1 SQVTM and CDR2 ANQGSEA.

With respect to this clone: The same CDR3 is also encoded by other DNA sequences in this sample. The rearrangement uses TRBV5-1 and TRBJ2-7, with D perhaps assigned TRBD1 or TRBD2 (5 bases each). From germline, CDR1 is SGHRS and CDR2 YFSETQ. The CDR3 totals 12 residues. V was trimmed by 5 bases and J by 3 bases, leaving 9 bases between them. This CDR3 is CASSGGVYEQYF. As DNA, the CDR3 is TGCGCCAGCAGTGGGGGAGTCTACGAGCAGTACTTC.

This chain joins TRBV2 and TRBJ1-1; the D is unclear. Germline CDR1 is SNHLY and CDR2 is FYNNEI. V was clipped by 7 bases and J by 1 base, with 16 bases between them. The CDR3 totals 15 residues. DNA for the CDR3: TGTGCCAGCAAGGTTCAAGTTACCTCGAACACTGAAGCTTTCTTT. Amino acid sequence: CASKVQVTSNTEAFF.

V and J are TRBV29-1 and TRBJ1-1; D uncertain. The germline V gene encodes CDR1 SQVTM and CDR2 ANQGSEA. This CDR3 spans 13 amino acids. Between the trimmed V and J ends, which lost 5 bases and 2 bases, there was a span of 12 bases. DNA for the CDR3: TGCAGCGTTTGGGCAGACTTAAACACTGAAGCTTTCTTT. It yields the protein CSVWADLNTEAFF.

This sequence joins TRBV6-5 and TRBJ1-2, with D perhaps matching TRBD1 (6 bases). V lost 5 bases and J 5 bases, leaving 18 bases between the germline ends. This CDR3 region has 15 residues. Germline values: CDR1 MNHEY, CDR2 SVGAGI. This CDR3 is CASSPKGRGFYGYTF. The CDR3, as DNA: TGTGCCAGCAGTCCCAAGGGCAGGGGATTTTATGGCTACACCTTC.

For the CDR3, the DNA is TGTGCCAGCTCACCACAGGGGTTCGCAGAGACCCAGTACTTC. It is translated as CASSPQGFAETQYF. V usage is TRBV18 and J usage is TRBJ2-5; D might be TRBD1 (5 bases). Deletions cut 1 base from V and 4 bases from J, with 10 bases between. The germline CDR1 and CDR2 sequences are KGHSH and LQKENI. The CDR3 runs 14 residues. Looking up the rest from reference TRBV18 and TRBJ2-5 gives the full variable domain: NAGVMQNPRHLVRRRGQEARLRCSPMKGHSHVYWYRQLPEEGLKFMVYLQKENIIDESGMPKERFSAEFPKEGPSILRIQQVVRGDSAAYFCASSPQGFAETQYFGPGTRLLVL.

The chain combines TRBV19 with TRBJ2-1; D might be TRBD1 (5 bases). Germline V CDR1 and CDR2: LNHDA, SQIVND (reference sequence). CDR3 length: 14 amino acids. Between the trimmed V and J ends, which lost 0 bases and 6 bases, there was a span of 9 bases. The CDR3 region is CASSIDTGLNEQFF. DNA for the CDR3: TGTGCCAGTAGTATAGATACAGGCCTCAATGAGCAGTTCTTC. The complete variable domain, with remaining parts taken from reference TRBV19 and TRBJ2-1, reads DGGITQSPKYLFRKEGQNVTLSCEQNLNHDAMYWYRQDPGQGLRLIYYSQIVNDFQKGDIAEGYSVSREKKESFPLTVTSAQKNPTAFYLCASSIDTGLNEQFFGPGTRLTVL.

The V and J genes are TRBV5-6 and TRBJ1-4; the D is unclear. V was clipped by 4 bases and J by 0 bases, with 16 bases between them. This CDR3 has 17 residues. CDR1 and CDR2 (germline): SGHDT, YYEEEE. In DNA form, the CDR3 reads TGTGCCAGCAGCCTGGGCGTCAGATTCACAACTAATGAAAAACTGTTTTTT. Translation: CASSLGVRFTTNEKLFF.

This clone came up a few times. The chain couples TRBV5-1 to TRBJ1-5; the D is unclear. The CDR3 is 15 amino acids. CDR1 and CDR2 (germline): SGHRS, YFSETQ. Trimming removed 0 bases at V and 2 bases at J, with 9 bases between. The CDR3, as DNA: TGCGCCAGCAGCTTGGCGGGGATAGGCAATCAGCCCCAGCATTTT. It codes for CASSLAGIGNQPQHF.

The chain is built from TRBV28 and TRBJ2-5; possibly TRBD2 for D (6 bases). This CDR3 is 13 amino acids long. V lost 7 bases, J lost 2 bases, and 11 bases lay in between. From germline, CDR1 is MDHEN and CDR2 SYDVKM. CDR3 coding DNA: TGTGCCAGCAATGGCGGGGCTCAAGAGACCCAGTACTTC. As protein: CASNGGAQETQYF.

The chain couples TRBV1 to TRBJ2-3; the listed D gene, TRBD2, was not tested against the DNA. TRBV1 corresponds to a pseudogene. The CDR3 covers 16 residues. DNA for the CDR3: TGCACCAGCAGCCAAGTTTTGCGGGGGGGTACAGATACGCAGTATTTT. Its translation: CTSSQVLRGGTDTQYF.

The rearrangement joins TRBV6-6 to TRBJ2-2; TRBD1 or TRBD2 may be the D gene (6 bases each). CDR3 length: 16 residues. V lost 0 bases to trimming and J lost 7 bases, with 15 bases between them. Germline CDR1 and CDR2: MNHNY and SVGAGI (reference sequence). DNA for the CDR3: TGTGCCAGCAGTTACTCTAAAGGGGGGACGGGCGGGGAGCTGTTTTTT. Its protein product is CASSYSKGGTGGELFF.

The rearrangement joins TRBV7-9 to TRBJ1-1; no reliable D call. V dropped 5 bases and J dropped 8 bases, with 12 bases sitting between them. Germline V CDR1 and CDR2: SEHNR, FQNEAQ (reference sequence). CDR3 size: 12 residues. CDR3 protein: CASSDSGWEAFF. The DNA of the CDR3 is TGTGCCAGCAGCGATTCAGGCTGGGAAGCTTTCTTT.

This sequence joins TRBV7-7 and TRBJ2-5; TRBD1 might be the D (6 bases). CDR3 length equals 13 residues. Trimming stripped 3 bases from V and 2 bases from J, with 7 bases between. Germline-derived CDR1 and CDR2 are SSHAT and FNYEAQ (reference sequence). The CDR3 here is CASSLGQQETQYF. CDR3 bases: TGTGCCAGCAGCTTGGGACAACAAGAGACCCAGTACTTC.

The CDR3 loop reads CAWSETTTYTEAFF. The CDR3, as DNA: TGTGCCTGGAGTGAAACAACAACTTACACTGAAGCTTTCTTT. The chain combines TRBV30 with TRBJ1-1; D gene uncertain. This CDR3 is built from 14 residues. V shed 1 base and J shed 3 bases, with 12 bases lying between them. Germline V CDR1 and CDR2: GTSNPN, SVGIG (reference sequence).

This clone was recorded a few times. CDR3: CASSEGFRQPQHF. DNA for the CDR3: TGTGCCAGCAGTGAGGGGTTTCGTCAGCCCCAGCATTTT. The chain uses TRBV6-1 and TRBJ1-5, with unresolved D. CDR3 length equals 13 residues. CDR1 and CDR2 from the germline V gene are MNHNS and SASEGT. The V end was cut by 3 bases, the J end by 6 bases, with 9 bases between.